Listed below are T cell receptor beta chains from one sample, sequenced in a study of CD8 T cells in Susac syndrome. TCRdb re-analysed the immunoSEQ multiplex PCR reads in MiXCR, keeping a single row per CDR3 protein. The sample carries 150,000 to 200,000 distinct CDR3 sequences, about 96% recorded once. The sequenced sample consisted of CD4+ T cells from PBMCs. The receptors come from a human donor with Susac syndrome. Each CDR3 is given with its conserved first and last residue. Fields, in order: V gene, J gene, clone size, D gene, CDR3 DNA, CDR3 protein. The D gene is left open where the match is weak. Size is omitted from some rows. Given values are once, few, many or a class for expanded clones.

V gene: TRBV13
J gene: TRBJ2-7
clone size: .
D gene: TRBD2
CDR3 DNA: TGTGCCAGCAGCCCCCACCCGATAGCGGGCCGATCCTACGAGCAGTACTTC
CDR3 protein: CASSPHPIAGRSYEQYF

V gene: TRBV30
J gene: TRBJ2-1
clone size: .
D gene: TRBD2
CDR3 DNA: TGTGCCTGGAGTGTACGGGCGGGAGGGGCCTACAATGAGCAGTTCTTC
CDR3 protein: CAWSVRAGGAYNEQFF

V gene: TRBV11-3
J gene: TRBJ1-2
clone size: .
D gene: .
CDR3 DNA: TGTGCCAGCACTGATGGACAGCTAAACTATGGCTACACCTTC
CDR3 protein: CASTDGQLNYGYTF

V gene: TRBV19
J gene: TRBJ1-5
clone size: .
D gene: TRBD1
CDR3 DNA: TGTGCCAGTAGCGACAGGGGCAATCAGCCCCAGCATTTT
CDR3 protein: CASSDRGNQPQHF

V gene: TRBV18
J gene: TRBJ2-1
clone size: once
D gene: .
CDR3 DNA: TGTGCCAGCTCACCACCAGGTCGATATGAGCAGTTCTTC
CDR3 protein: CASSPPGRYEQFF

V gene: TRBV29-1
J gene: TRBJ1-4
clone size: .
D gene: .
CDR3 DNA: TGCAGCGTTGCAGGGGAAAAACTGTTTTTT
CDR3 protein: CSVAGEKLFF

V gene: TRBV20-1
J gene: TRBJ2-7
clone size: .
D gene: TRBD2
CDR3 DNA: TGCAGTGCGCGGGACTACCGCGAGCAGTACTTC
CDR3 protein: CSARDYREQYF

V gene: TRBV7-6
J gene: TRBJ2-1
clone size: .
D gene: TRBD2
CDR3 DNA: TGTGCCAGCAGCTTAGATGGGACTAGCGGATTTAATGAGCAGTTCTTC
CDR3 protein: CASSLDGTSGFNEQFF

V gene: TRBV7-3
J gene: TRBJ2-2
clone size: .
D gene: .
CDR3 DNA: TGTGCCAGCAGCTTAACTCCGCGGGCCGGGGAGCTGTTTTTT
CDR3 protein: CASSLTPRAGELFF

V gene: TRBV30
J gene: TRBJ2-1
clone size: .
D gene: TRBD2
CDR3 DNA: TGTGCCGGGAACAACCTAGCGGGAAATTCGAATGAGCAGTTCTTC
CDR3 protein: CAGNNLAGNSNEQFF

V gene: TRBV4-3
J gene: TRBJ2-3
clone size: .
D gene: .
CDR3 DNA: TGCGCCAGCAGCCGCCAGGGAACTAGCACAGATACGCAGTATTTT
CDR3 protein: CASSRQGTSTDTQYF

V gene: TRBV5-1
J gene: TRBJ2-3
clone size: few
D gene: .
CDR3 DNA: TGCGCCAGCAGCTTTTCGAGTCCCACAGATACGCAGTATTTT
CDR3 protein: CASSFSSPTDTQYF

V gene: TRBV28
J gene: TRBJ2-5
clone size: .
D gene: .
CDR3 DNA: TGTGCCAGCAGTTTTGGAGGGCAACAAGAGACCCAGTACTTC
CDR3 protein: CASSFGGQQETQYF

V gene: TRBV7-2
J gene: TRBJ2-5
clone size: .
D gene: TRBD2
CDR3 DNA: TGTGCCAGCAGCTTCAGCGGGGGGGGGCAAGAGACCCAGTACTTC
CDR3 protein: CASSFSGGGQETQYF

V gene: TRBV24-1
J gene: TRBJ1-2
clone size: .
D gene: .
CDR3 DNA: TGTGCCACCAGTGATTTGAACATCAACTATGGCTACACCTTC
CDR3 protein: CATSDLNINYGYTF

V gene: TRBV7-2
J gene: TRBJ2-1
clone size: few
D gene: .
CDR3 DNA: TGTGCCACGCGAAGGGGCCATCAAACCAATGAGCAGTTCTTC
CDR3 protein: CATRRGHQTNEQFF

V gene: TRBV30
J gene: TRBJ1-2
clone size: once
D gene: TRBD1
CDR3 DNA: TGTGCCTCCGGGACAGGGTCGGGTGGCTACACCTTC
CDR3 protein: CASGTGSGGYTF

V gene: TRBV29-1
J gene: TRBJ2-4
clone size: .
D gene: TRBD2
CDR3 DNA: TGCAGCGCCGAGGACACGGGGGGTCCCAAAAACATTCAGTACTTC
CDR3 protein: CSAEDTGGPKNIQYF

V gene: TRBV29-1
J gene: TRBJ2-2
clone size: once
D gene: .
CDR3 DNA: TGCAGCGTCGTCGGGACGCCCACCCGGGAGCTGTTTTTT
CDR3 protein: CSVVGTPTRELFF

V gene: TRBV30
J gene: TRBJ2-1
clone size: .
D gene: .
CDR3 DNA: TGTGCCTGGAGTCCCGGGACACAATCCTACAATGAGCAGTTCTTC
CDR3 protein: CAWSPGTQSYNEQFF

V gene: TRBV19
J gene: TRBJ1-2
clone size: once
D gene: .
CDR3 DNA: TGTGCCAGTAGTATAAAAATAGGCTATGGCTACACCTTC
CDR3 protein: CASSIKIGYGYTF

V gene: TRBV20-1
J gene: TRBJ1-4
clone size: .
D gene: TRBD1
CDR3 DNA: TGCAGTGCTCTCAGGGGGCAGACTAATGAAAAACTGTTTTTT
CDR3 protein: CSALRGQTNEKLFF

V gene: TRBV20-1
J gene: TRBJ1-4
clone size: .
D gene: .
CDR3 DNA: TGCAGTGCCCTCCCAGCTAATGAAAAACTGTTTTTT
CDR3 protein: CSALPANEKLFF

V gene: TRBV15
J gene: TRBJ2-1
clone size: .
D gene: .
CDR3 DNA: TGTGCCACCGCGGATCGGGGTTGGCAGTTCTTC
CDR3 protein: CATADRGWQFF

V gene: TRBV29-1
J gene: TRBJ1-5
clone size: once
D gene: .
CDR3 DNA: TGCAGCGTTGGATCTTATAGCAATCAGCCCCAGCATTTT
CDR3 protein: CSVGSYSNQPQHF

V gene: TRBV7-2
J gene: TRBJ1-6
clone size: .
D gene: .
CDR3 DNA: TGTGCCAGCAGCTTAAATAATGAGGGATCCTATAATTCACCCCTCCACTTT
CDR3 protein: CASSLNNEGSYNSPLHF

V gene: TRBV2
J gene: TRBJ2-5
clone size: .
D gene: .
CDR3 DNA: TGTGCCAGCAGTGACAGGGTGTCTCCTGCACGGTACTTC
CDR3 protein: CASSDRVSPARYF

V gene: TRBV15
J gene: TRBJ2-7
clone size: once
D gene: TRBD1
CDR3 DNA: TGTGCCACCAGCAGGAGCACAGGGGGAAGCTACGAGCAGTACTTC
CDR3 protein: CATSRSTGGSYEQYF

V gene: TRBV5-1
J gene: TRBJ1-1
clone size: .
D gene: .
CDR3 DNA: TGCGCCAGCAGCTTCTTAGGGGCCACTGAAGCTTTCTTT
CDR3 protein: CASSFLGATEAFF

V gene: TRBV20-1
J gene: TRBJ1-2
clone size: .
D gene: .
CDR3 DNA: TGCAGTGCTAGAGTTCCCCTGGACATCTTCGGTGGCTACACCTTC
CDR3 protein: CSARVPLDIFGGYTF

V gene: TRBV12-3/TRBV12-4
J gene: TRBJ1-6
clone size: once
D gene: .
CDR3 DNA: TGTGCCAGCAGTTACTCGATCCGGAGCTCCTATAATTCACCCCTCCACTTT
CDR3 protein: CASSYSIRSSYNSPLHF

V gene: TRBV7-2
J gene: TRBJ2-1
clone size: .
D gene: TRBD2
CDR3 DNA: TGTGCCAGCATGCCCCCGACTAGCGGGAGAAACAATGAGCAGTTCTTC
CDR3 protein: CASMPPTSGRNNEQFF

V gene: TRBV5-1
J gene: TRBJ2-6
clone size: .
D gene: .
CDR3 DNA: TGCGCCAGCAGCTTGGCGCTCTCTGGGGCCAACGTCCTGACTTTC
CDR3 protein: CASSLALSGANVLTF

V gene: TRBV18
J gene: TRBJ2-5
clone size: .
D gene: TRBD1
CDR3 DNA: TGTGCCAGCTCACGTGGACAGGGGTTAGCAGAGACCCAGTACTTC
CDR3 protein: CASSRGQGLAETQYF

V gene: TRBV12-3/TRBV12-4
J gene: TRBJ1-1
clone size: .
D gene: .
CDR3 DNA: TGTGCCAGCAGACGCAACACTGAAGCTTTCTTT
CDR3 protein: CASRRNTEAFF

V gene: TRBV20-1
J gene: TRBJ2-3
clone size: once
D gene: .
CDR3 DNA: TGCAGTGCTTCGCTGACAGGATTCGACACAGATACGCAGTATTTT
CDR3 protein: CSASLTGFDTDTQYF

V gene: TRBV29-1
J gene: TRBJ2-3
clone size: .
D gene: .
CDR3 DNA: TGCAGCGTTGGCGGGTACACAGATACGCAGTATTTT
CDR3 protein: CSVGGYTDTQYF

V gene: TRBV4-3
J gene: TRBJ2-5
clone size: .
D gene: .
CDR3 DNA: TGCGCCAGCAGCCAAGAGATGGACAGATTGAGAGAGACCCAGTACTTC
CDR3 protein: CASSQEMDRLRETQYF

V gene: TRBV24-1
J gene: TRBJ2-2
clone size: .
D gene: TRBD1
CDR3 DNA: TGTGCCACCAGTAACCGGGACAGGGACACCGGGGAGCTGTTTTTT
CDR3 protein: CATSNRDRDTGELFF

V gene: TRBV19
J gene: TRBJ2-7
clone size: .
D gene: TRBD2
CDR3 DNA: TGTGCCAGTAGTGTTTCCCCAGCGGGATTCACCGAGCAGTACTTC
CDR3 protein: CASSVSPAGFTEQYF

V gene: TRBV27
J gene: TRBJ2-6
clone size: .
D gene: .
CDR3 DNA: TGTGCCAGCAGTCGCCATACCGGGGCGATCTCTGGGGCCAACGTCCTGACTTTC
CDR3 protein: CASSRHTGAISGANVLTF

V gene: TRBV5-1
J gene: TRBJ2-1
clone size: .
D gene: TRBD2
CDR3 DNA: TGCGCCAGCAGTCACGGGACTAGCGGGCCGGGGGAGCAGTTCTTC
CDR3 protein: CASSHGTSGPGEQFF